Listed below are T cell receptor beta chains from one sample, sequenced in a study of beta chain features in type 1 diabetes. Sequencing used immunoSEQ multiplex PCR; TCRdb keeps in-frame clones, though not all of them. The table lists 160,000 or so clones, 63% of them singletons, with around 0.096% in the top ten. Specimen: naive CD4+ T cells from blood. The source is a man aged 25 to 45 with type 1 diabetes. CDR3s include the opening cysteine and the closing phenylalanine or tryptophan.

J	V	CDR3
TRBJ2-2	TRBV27	CASSFKRGTGELFF
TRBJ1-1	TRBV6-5	CASRFGGTGGVEAFF
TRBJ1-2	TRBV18	CASSPQGHGYTF
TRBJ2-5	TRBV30	CAWSSTRTSSGGPQETQYF
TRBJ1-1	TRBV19	CASSTRVGGLNTEAFF
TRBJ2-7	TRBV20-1	CSATRGYEQYF
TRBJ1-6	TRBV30	CAYQPYRNSPLHF
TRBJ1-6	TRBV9	CASRGGGYSPLHF
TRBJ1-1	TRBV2	CASSQGGNTEAFF
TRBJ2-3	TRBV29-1	CSVEFRASYTDTQYF
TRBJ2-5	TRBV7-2	CASSFGFLETQYF
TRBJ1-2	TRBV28	CASREGTNYGYTF
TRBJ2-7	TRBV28	CASSPGQTYEQYF
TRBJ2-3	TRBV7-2	CASSPDGGTDTQYF
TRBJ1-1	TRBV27	CASSILNTEAFF
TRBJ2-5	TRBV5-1	CASSLSDVQETQYF
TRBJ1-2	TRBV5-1	CASSLADSFYGYTF
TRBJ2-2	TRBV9	CASSPHTGELFF
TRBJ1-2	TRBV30	CAWREGLMNYGYTF
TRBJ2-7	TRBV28	CASSASGTLIHEQYF
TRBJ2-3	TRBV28	CASSDRRSTDTQYF
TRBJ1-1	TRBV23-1	CASSQSPRHTNTEAFF
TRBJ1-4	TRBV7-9	CASSQGQVEDEKLFF
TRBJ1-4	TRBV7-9	CASSLAGHNEKLFF
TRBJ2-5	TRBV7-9	CASSLTEGLPRETQYF
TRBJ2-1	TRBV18	CASSPWSSYNEQFF
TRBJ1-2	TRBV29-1	CSVAEGTAYGYTF
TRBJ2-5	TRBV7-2	CASSRPPGQPQETQYF
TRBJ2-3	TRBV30	CAWSVRGRAPDTQYF
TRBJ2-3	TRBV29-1	CSAHRGRDTQYF
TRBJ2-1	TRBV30	CAWSIRPSIEQFF
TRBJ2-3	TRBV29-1	CSAGRGTDTQYF
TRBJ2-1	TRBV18	CASSPPSSGGNNEQFF
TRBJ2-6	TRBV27	CASSWAGAGANVLTF
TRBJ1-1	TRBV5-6	CASSFTALTEAFF
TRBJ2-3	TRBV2	CASSVRDSIDTQYF
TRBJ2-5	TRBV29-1	CSVDSETQYF
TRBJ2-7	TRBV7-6	CASSPRQGRNPRGEQYF
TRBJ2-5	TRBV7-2	CASSPQGGGNQETQYF
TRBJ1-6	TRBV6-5	CASSTGQGRNSPLHF
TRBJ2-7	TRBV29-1	CSARQGPDYEQYF
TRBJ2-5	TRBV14	CASTTTGTEETQYF
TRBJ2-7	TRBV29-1	CSVGVGDEQYF
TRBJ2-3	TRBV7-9	CASSIQGGTDTQYF
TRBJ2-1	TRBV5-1	CASSPETSVSNEQFF
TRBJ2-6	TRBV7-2	CASRSGTGGLPLGANVLTF
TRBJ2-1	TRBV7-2	CASSLAPDQFF
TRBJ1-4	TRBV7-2	CASSTQGHNNEKLFF
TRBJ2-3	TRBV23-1	CASSLWGIRDTQYF
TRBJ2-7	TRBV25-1	CASSERTGNTYEQYF
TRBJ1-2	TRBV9	CASSARQLTTPNYGYTF
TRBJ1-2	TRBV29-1	CSVDRDYGYTF
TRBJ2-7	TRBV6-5	CASSYSGTGAEQYF
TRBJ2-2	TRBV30	CAWSGRGLGTGELFF